Below are 28 T cell receptor beta chains sequenced from a single sample in a study of CD8 T cells in ankylosing spondylitis. TCRdb ran MiXCR on the 5' RACE reads and lists one entry per CDR3 protein. The table has 200,000 to 250,000 distinct CDR3 sequences, more than 9% seen once; the top ten hold over 20%. Sequencing input: blood, either unsorted or a sorted T cell fraction (not recorded which). These receptors were collected from a male donor with ankylosing spondylitis or in good health (not recorded which).

This clonotype was counted ten times or more. This chain uses TRBV7-6 with TRBJ1-4; D is undetermined. Looked up from germline, CDR1 is SGHVS and CDR2 is FNYEAQ. V lost 2 bases, J lost 3 bases, and 16 bases lay in between. This CDR3 region has 17 residues. The CDR3 DNA reads TGTGCCAGCAGCTTAAATGGAAGGGCTGCAGCTAATGAAAAACTGTTTTTT. This sequence encodes CASSLNGRAAANEKLFF.

This clonotype was counted between two and nine times. The chain joins TRBV14 to TRBJ1-6, with 8 bases matching TRBD1. The CDR3 length is 16 residues. The V gene end was trimmed by 1 base and the J gene end by 9 bases; junction bases not matched to a gene: 8. Per the germline V gene, CDR1 is SGHDN and CDR2 is FVKESK. In nucleotides, the CDR3 is TGTGCCAGCAGCCAAGCTTTAGGACAGGGAACTTCACCCCTCCACTTT. Its protein product is CASSQALGQGTSPLHF.

The table lists this clonotype with many counts. V and J are TRBV12-3 or TRBV12-4 and TRBJ1-2; D gene uncertain. The CDR3 loop spans 12 amino acids. V was cut by 3 bases and J by 5 bases, with 7 bases left in between. The CDR3 sequence is CASSFWSYGYTF. For the CDR3, the DNA is TGTGCCAGCAGTTTCTGGAGTTATGGCTACACCTTC.

This clonotype was seen repeatedly, ten times or more. This chain uses TRBV3-1 with TRBJ2-7; D is uncertain. Trimming stripped 0 bases from V and 2 bases from J, with 11 bases between. Germline V gives CDR1 LGHDT, CDR2 YNNKEL (reference sequence). This CDR3 has 15 amino acids. The DNA of the CDR3 is TGTGCCAGCAGCCAAGATATGAACCCAGCCTACGAGCAGTACTTC. It codes for CASSQDMNPAYEQYF.

This clonotype was recorded at least ten times. The chain combines TRBV20-1 with TRBJ1-4; the D gene is possibly TRBD1 (6 bases). V lost 4 bases, J lost 7 bases, and 16 bases lay in between. This CDR3 is built from 14 residues. In germline, CDR1 is DFQATT, CDR2 SNEGSKA (reference sequence). The CDR3 region has the DNA TGCAGTGCTACTTTAGGGGGGGCAGGTGAAAAACTGTTTTTT. It yields the protein CSATLGGAGEKLFF.

The rearrangement links TRBV7-2 to TRBJ2-1, with 9 bases fitting TRBD2. The CDR3 sequence is 15 residues long. V shed 2 bases and J 6 bases; nucleotides not matched to a gene: 5. Per germline, CDR1 SGHTA and CDR2 FQGNSA. In nucleotides, the CDR3 is TGTGCCAGCAGCTTAAACGCGGGGGGGCCCAATGAGCAGTTCTTC. It specifies CASSLNAGGPNEQFF.

The chain recombines TRBV7-3 with TRBJ2-7; D might be TRBD1 (5 bases). V lost 8 bases and J lost 3, with 11 bases in between. The CDR3 length is 12 residues. CDR1 and CDR2 (germline): SGHTA, FQGTGA. The CDR3 loop reads CASPQGDYEQYF. CDR3 sequence (DNA): TGTGCCAGCCCTCAAGGGGACTACGAGCAGTACTTC.

As for this clonotype: At one boundary the junction diverges from the germline segment, which might be a read error. The chain couples TRBV5-1 to TRBJ1-2, with a possible D match to TRBD1 (5 bases). Germline V gene sequence: CDR1 SGHRS, CDR2 YFSETQ. This CDR3 contains 15 residues. The CDR3 DNA reads as TGCGCCAGCAGGTCCCGGGACGGTGAAGTCTATGGCTACCCCTTC. Translating gives CASRSRDGEVYGYPF.

The rearrangement links TRBV5-1 to TRBJ1-1; D gene ambiguous. The V end was cut by 4 bases, the J end by 4 bases, with 8 bases between. The CDR3 has 12 amino acids. Per the germline V gene, CDR1 is SGHRS and CDR2 is YFSETQ. CDR3 residues: CASSPAGTEAFF. The CDR3 DNA is TGCGCCAGCAGCCCGGCGGGCACTGAAGCTTTCTTT.

This clonotype was recorded at least ten times. V gene TRBV18 combines with J gene TRBJ1-4; D not resolved. The length of the CDR3 is 15 residues. V lost 2 bases and J lost 8, with 15 bases in between. Per the germline V gene, CDR1 is KGHSH and CDR2 is LQKENI. In nucleotides, the CDR3 is TGTGCCAGCTCACCATCGCGGACCTCGGGGGAAAAACTGTTTTTT. This codes for CASSPSRTSGEKLFF.

Details on this clonotype: A much larger clone differs from this one at a single base, so this may be a read error. CDR3 nucleotide sequence: TGTTCCAGCAGCCCCGAGCGGTACCAAGAGACCCAGTACTTC. Protein sequence: CSSSPERYQETQYF. V and J are TRBV7-9 and TRBJ2-5, with D possibly TRBD2 on 5 matching bases. CDR3 length equals 14 residues. Germline lookup yields CDR1 SEHNR and CDR2 FQNEAQ (reference sequence).

In this sample, this clonotype turned up many times. The chain carries TRBV20-1 and TRBJ1-2; TRBD1 aligns across 7 bases. Germline V CDR1 and CDR2: DFQATT, SNEGSKA (reference sequence). There are 17 residues in the CDR3. V lost 6 bases, J lost 2 bases, and 18 bases stayed unmatched. The CDR3 spells CSAEGQGGKFANYGYTF. In DNA form, the CDR3 reads TGCAGTGCGGAAGGGCAGGGGGGAAAGTTTGCGAACTATGGCTACACCTTC.

The sample holds a few counts of this clonotype. The chain couples TRBV3-1 to TRBJ1-6, with D maybe TRBD1 (6 bases). V was pared by 3 bases and J by 13 bases, with 16 bases between. The germline V gene encodes CDR1 LGHDT and CDR2 YNNKEL (reference sequence). The CDR3 totals 14 residues. CDR3 nucleotides: TGTGCCAGCAGCCACCGGGGGGGGGCGACTCCCCTCCACTTT. Translating it yields CASSHRGGATPLHF.

There are many counts of this clonotype. The chain carries TRBV9 and TRBJ2-1; TRBD1 is a possible D gene (6 bases). Germline CDR1 reads SGDLS; CDR2 reads YYNGEE. Trimming stripped 3 bases from V and 0 bases from J, with 10 bases between. This CDR3 comprises 15 residues. CDR3 region: CASSAQGNSYNEQFF. The CDR3 DNA is TGTGCCAGCAGCGCGCAGGGGAACTCCTACAATGAGCAGTTCTTC.

This clonotype came up a few times. The rearrangement joins TRBV28 to TRBJ2-2; D may be TRBD1 or TRBD2 (6 bases each). The germline gives CDR1 MDHEN, CDR2 SYDVKM. The CDR3 covers 16 residues. Trimming left V 4 bases short and J 5 bases short, with 17 bases between. The DNA for the CDR3 is TGTGCCAGCAGTTCCACCATAGGGGGGCTAACCGGGGAGCTGTTTTTT. Translating it yields CASSSTIGGLTGELFF.

This clonotype was seen many times. This chain links TRBV18 with TRBJ2-7, with 7 bases lining up with TRBD2. CDR3 length: 14 amino acids. V trimming: 5 bases; J trimming: 6 bases; junction bases outside the gene matches: 10. In germline, CDR1 is KGHSH, CDR2 LQKENI. CDR3: CASSEAQGGGEQYF. The CDR3 DNA reads TGTGCCAGCTCAGAAGCTCAGGGCGGGGGCGAGCAGTACTTC.

This clonotype has a handful of counts. The chain links TRBV7-8 to TRBJ1-1; possibly TRBD1 for D (5 bases). V was pared by 1 base and J by 1 base, with 10 bases between. Germline loops: CDR1 SGHVS, CDR2 FQNEAQ. The CDR3 has 15 residues. The CDR3 sequence: CASSLVGARNTEAFF. CDR3 in DNA: TGTGCCAGCAGCTTAGTAGGGGCTCGGAACACTGAAGCTTTCTTT.

There are many counts of this clonotype. At one end, the junction sequence differs from germline, possibly due to a read error. V usage is TRBV7-7 and J usage is TRBJ2-1; the match to TRBD2 covers 7 bases. Germline V gene data show CDR1 as SSHAT and CDR2 as FNYEAQ (reference sequence). CDR3 size: 16 residues. The CDR3 region has the DNA TGTGCTAGCAGCGCCGTACCCGGGACTACCTACAATGAGCAGTTCTTC. Encoded protein: CASSAVPGTTYNEQFF. Supplemented by reference TRBV7-7 and TRBJ2-1, the full variable domain reads GAGVSQSPRYKVTKRGQDVTLRCDPISSHATLYWYQQALGQGPEFLTYFNYEAQPDKSGLPSDRFSAERPEGSISTLTIQRTEQRDSAMYRCASSAVPGTTYNEQFFGPGTRLTVL.

This clonotype showed up many times. This chain uses TRBV20-1 with TRBJ1-2, with 7 nucleotides matching TRBD1. V was clipped by 0 bases and J by 4 bases; unmatched bases: 8. From germline, CDR1 is DFQATT and CDR2 SNEGSKA (reference sequence). The CDR3 has 15 amino acids. CDR3 in amino acids: CSARDQGQLTYGYTF. CDR3 nucleotides: TGCAGTGCTAGAGATCAGGGACAGCTTACCTATGGCTACACCTTC.

Worth noting for this clonotype: This may be a read error: a much more frequent sequence differs by one nucleotide. The CDR3 nucleotides read TGTGCCAGCAGGTACTCGGGATCCTCAGAGACCCACTACTTC. As protein: CASRYSGSSETHYF. The chain is built from TRBV12-3 or TRBV12-4 and TRBJ2-5; a weak D match, TRBD2 (5 bases). The CDR3 covers 14 residues.

There are many counts of this clonotype. V usage is TRBV19 and J usage is TRBJ1-6; 7 bases align to TRBD1. The V segment lost 5 bases and the J segment 9 bases; nucleotides outside the gene matches: 10. Germline loops: CDR1 LNHDA, CDR2 SQIVND (reference sequence). This CDR3 spans 15 amino acids. The CDR3 DNA sequence: TGTGCCAGTAGTTCCCCGGGACAGCGAGCTTCACCCCTCCACTTT. It encodes CASSSPGQRASPLHF.

This clonotype has at least ten counts. DNA for the CDR3: TGCAGTGCTAGAGATATCCTAGCGGGGGGCCCTAATGAGCAGTTCTTC. Its protein is CSARDILAGGPNEQFF. The chain recombines TRBV20-1 with TRBJ2-1; 11 bases line up with TRBD2. V lost 0 bases, J lost 7 bases, and 8 bases stayed unmatched. The CDR3 sequence is 16 residues long. Germline V gene lookup returns CDR1 DFQATT and CDR2 SNEGSKA (reference sequence).

This clonotype was counted once. The V gene is TRBV11-2, the J gene TRBJ2-3, with 12 bases identical to TRBD2. Trimming took 5 bases from V and 0 from J; bases not matched to a gene: 9. Germline loops: CDR1 SGHAT, CDR2 FQNNGV. CDR3 length equals 18 residues. The CDR3 region is CASSPRLAGDLSTDTQYF. For the CDR3, the DNA is TGTGCCAGCAGCCCGAGACTAGCGGGGGACCTTAGCACAGATACGCAGTATTTT.

This clonotype appeared many times. CDR3 bases: TGCGCCAGCAGCCTGGGACTAAAAACCGGGGAGCTGTTTTTT. Amino acids: CASSLGLKTGELFF. The chain links TRBV5-1 to TRBJ2-2; 7 bases line up with TRBD2. With 4 bases clipped from V and 5 bases from J, the junction kept 5 bases outside the gene matches. This CDR3 has 14 residues. Germline V lookup: CDR1 SGHRS, CDR2 YFSETQ.

This clonotype appeared many times. The genes are TRBV5-1 and TRBJ2-1; possibly TRBD1 or TRBD2 for D (6 bases each). Deletions cut 0 bases from V and 5 bases from J, with 15 bases between. Germline CDR1 is SGHRS and CDR2 is YFSETQ. The CDR3 runs to 16 residues. The CDR3 reads CASSLGMGGRDNEQFF. The CDR3, as DNA: TGCGCCAGCAGCTTGGGGATGGGGGGCAGAGACAATGAGCAGTTCTTC.

This clonotype was detected many times. The gene calls are TRBV5-1 and TRBJ2-5, with 8 bases matching TRBD1. With 3 bases clipped from V and 5 bases from J, the junction kept 12 bases outside the gene matches. This CDR3 comprises 16 residues. Germline assignment: CDR1 SGHRS and CDR2 YFSETQ. The CDR3 bases are TGCGCCAGCAGCTACCAGGGGGCGAGTTCAACGGAGACCCAGTACTTC. Encoded protein: CASSYQGASSTETQYF.

At least ten counts were recorded for this clonotype. The rearrangement joins TRBV5-1 to TRBJ1-1; D not certain. Trimming shortened V by 0 bases and J by 1 base, and 7 bases separated the two germline ends. The germline V gene encodes CDR1 SGHRS and CDR2 YFSETQ. This CDR3 is 14 amino acids long. CDR3 bases: TGCGCCAGCAGCTTGGGTTCCAAGAACACTGAAGCTTTCTTT. Encoded protein: CASSLGSKNTEAFF.

Ten or more counts support this clonotype. The chain employs TRBV3-1 and TRBJ2-5, with D uncertain. CDR1 and CDR2 from the germline V gene are LGHDT and YNNKEL (reference sequence). The CDR3 runs to 15 residues. V lost 1 base, J lost 0 bases, and 9 bases lay in between. The CDR3 DNA reads TGTGCCAGCAGCCAAGTCCCAGACTACCAAGAGACCCAGTACTTC. This translates into CASSQVPDYQETQYF.